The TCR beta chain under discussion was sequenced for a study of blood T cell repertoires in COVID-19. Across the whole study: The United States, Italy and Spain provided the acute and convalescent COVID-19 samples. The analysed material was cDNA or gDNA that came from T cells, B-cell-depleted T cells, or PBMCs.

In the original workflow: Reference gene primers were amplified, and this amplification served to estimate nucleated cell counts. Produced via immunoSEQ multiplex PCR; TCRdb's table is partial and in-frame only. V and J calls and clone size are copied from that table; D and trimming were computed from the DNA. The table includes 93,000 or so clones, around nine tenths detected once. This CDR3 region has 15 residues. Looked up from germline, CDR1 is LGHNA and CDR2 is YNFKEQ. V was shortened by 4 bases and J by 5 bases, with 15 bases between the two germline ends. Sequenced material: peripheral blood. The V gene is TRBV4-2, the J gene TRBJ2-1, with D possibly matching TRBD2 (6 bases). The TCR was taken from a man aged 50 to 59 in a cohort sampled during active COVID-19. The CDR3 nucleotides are TGTGCCAGCAGCCCGACATGGGAGGCACACAATGAGCAGTTCTTC. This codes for CASSPTWEAHNEQFF.